The 21 T cell receptor beta chains below come from one sample, sequenced in a study of OX40 agonist ivuxolimab in advanced cancers. Sequenced by immunoSEQ multiplex PCR; TCRdb stores in-frame clones only, minus some. The data hold roughly 16,000 clones, with 65% to 80% observed a single time. Sample: CD4+ or CD8+ T cells sorted from blood, taken in a trial of the OX40 agonist ivuxolimab. These TCRs come from an adult with an advanced solid tumor such as melanoma, head and neck, liver or kidney cancer.

This clone occurred once. The chain uses TRBV4-2 and TRBJ2-7, with 7 bases aligning to TRBD2. With 3 bases clipped from V and 3 bases from J, the junction kept 2 bases outside the gene matches. Germline V gene sequence: CDR1 LGHNA, CDR2 YNFKEQ. This CDR3 is built from 13 residues. The CDR3 is CASSHAGVYEQYF. The CDR3 DNA reads as TGTGCCAGCAGCCATGCGGGAGTCTACGAGCAGTACTTC.

This chain links TRBV10-1 with TRBJ2-1; D gene uncertain. The CDR3 totals 13 residues. Germline CDR1 and CDR2: WNHNN and SYGVQD (reference sequence). Trimming cost V 3 bases and J 6 bases, with 9 bases left between them. The CDR3 nucleotides are TGCGCCAGCAGTGACGCTAGACGCAATGAGCAGTTCTTC. This gives the protein CASSDARRNEQFF.

The chain has TRBV7-9 and TRBJ2-1, with TRBD2 matching 9 bases. The CDR3 sequence is 16 residues long. Germline CDR1 reads SEHNR; CDR2 reads FQNEAQ (reference sequence). V shed 0 bases and J 9 bases; nucleotides not matched to a gene: 9. This chain's CDR3 is CASSLALASGIGEQFF. CDR3 DNA: TGTGCCAGCAGCTTAGCGTTGGCTAGCGGGATTGGTGAGCAGTTCTTC.

Of note for this clone: With a much larger clone just one base away, this may be a read error. The gene calls are TRBV7-2 and TRBJ2-7, with D perhaps matching TRBD2 (5 bases). CDR3 length: 13 residues. The germline gives CDR1 SGHTA, CDR2 FQGNSA. CDR3 in DNA: TGTGCCAGCAGCCCCACTAGTTACTACAAGCAGTACTTC. Its translation: CASSPTSYYKQYF.

The chain is built from TRBV7-8 and TRBJ2-5; 9 positions match TRBD1. CDR3 length: 14 amino acids. Per the germline V gene, CDR1 is SGHVS and CDR2 is FQNEAQ. The V gene end was trimmed by 5 bases and the J gene end by 4 bases; junction bases not matched to a gene: 5. As DNA, the CDR3 is TGTGCCAGCAGCAAATACAGGGGGCGAGAGACCCAGTACTTC. This codes for CASSKYRGRETQYF. Full variable domain (outside the CDR3, taken from reference TRBV7-8 and TRBJ2-5): GAGVSQSPRYKVAKRGQDVALRCDPISGHVSLFWYQQALGQGPEFLTYFQNEAQLDKSGLPSDRFFAERPEGSVSTLKIQRTQQEDSAVYLCASSKYRGRETQYFGPGTRLLVL.

The genes are TRBV7-2 and TRBJ1-3, with D possibly matching TRBD1 (5 bases). CDR1 and CDR2 (germline): SGHTA, FQGNSA. CDR3 size: 16 residues. V gave up 4 bases and J gave up 0 bases, with 13 bases separating them. Here the CDR3 DNA reads TGTGCCAGCAGCTCCCTAACAGGACCCTCTGGAAACACCATATATTTT. This codes for CASSSLTGPSGNTIYF.

V usage is TRBV28 and J usage is TRBJ2-5, with D possibly called TRBD1 or TRBD2 (7 bases each). The germline V gene encodes CDR1 MDHEN and CDR2 SYDVKM. Trimming stripped 7 bases from V and 1 base from J, with 16 bases between. The CDR3 covers 15 residues. The CDR3 loop reads CASNLGRGPQETQYF. The CDR3 nucleotides are TGTGCCAGCAACCTAGGGAGGGGGCCCCAAGAGACCCAGTACTTC.

As to this clone: At one end, the junction sequence differs from germline, possibly due to a read error. The chain carries TRBV19 and TRBJ2-3; D remains unclear. Germline CDR1 LNHDA, CDR2 SQIVND (reference sequence). The CDR3 covers 13 residues. CDR3 protein: CASSRVSTDTQYF. The CDR3 DNA follows: TGTGCCAGTAGCCGAGTGAGCACGGATACGCAGTATTTT.

In its sample, this clone was seen once. This chain uses TRBV19 with TRBJ2-3, with D possibly being TRBD1 or TRBD2 (5 bases each). In germline, CDR1 is LNHDA, CDR2 SQIVND (reference sequence). The CDR3 loop spans 16 amino acids. The ends were cut back, 1 base at V and 0 bases at J, with 11 bases in the middle. The chain's CDR3 is CASSIGTGLSTDTQYF. The CDR3 DNA follows: TGTGCCAGTAGTATAGGGACGGGGCTTAGCACAGATACGCAGTATTTT.

The genes are TRBV6-5 and TRBJ2-1; D remains unclear. CDR1 and CDR2 (germline): MNHEY, SVGAGI. The ends were cut back, 8 bases at V and 6 bases at J, with 14 bases in the middle. This CDR3 comprises 13 residues. For the CDR3, the DNA is TGTGCCAGCGGTCCCTCCCTGCCCAATGAGCAGTTCTTC. Translated: CASGPSLPNEQFF.

The chain is built from TRBV7-8 and TRBJ2-7; TRBD1 aligns across 9 bases. Germline V gives CDR1 SGHVS, CDR2 FQNEAQ. CDR3 length: 14 residues. V lost 4 bases to trimming and J lost 4 bases; unmatched junction nucleotides: 5. CDR3 sequence reads: CASSYSGTGYEQYF. DNA for the CDR3: TGTGCCAGCAGCTACTCCGGGACAGGGTACGAGCAGTACTTC.

V and J are TRBV30 and TRBJ2-7; TRBD1 or TRBD2 may be the D gene (5 bases each). Germline V gene lookup returns CDR1 GTSNPN and CDR2 SVGIG (reference sequence). CDR3 length: 13 residues. Trimming cost V 1 base and J 2 bases, with 9 bases left between them. Written as DNA, the CDR3 is TGTGCCTGGAGTGCGTCGGGACCCTACGAGCAGTACTTC. This encodes CAWSASGPYEQYF.

The chain recombines TRBV6-1 with TRBJ2-7; D is uncertain. This CDR3 spans 13 amino acids. The V gene lost 1 base and the J gene lost 1 base, with 5 bases spanning the gap. Germline CDR1 and CDR2: MNHNS and SASEGT. DNA for the CDR3: TGTGCCAGCAGTGAAGGAGGATCCTACGAGCAGTACTTC. Translation: CASSEGGSYEQYF.

Only a few counts were recorded for this clone. This chain uses TRBV25-1 with TRBJ2-7; TRBD1 matches 7 bases. The CDR3 is 15 residues long. Unmatched junction bases numbered 8, after V lost 3 bases and J lost 3 bases. The germline V gene has CDR1 MGHDK and CDR2 SYGVNS. CDR3 DNA: TGTGCCAGCAGTGACCCCGGGACAGCTATCTACGAGCAGTACTTC. It codes for CASSDPGTAIYEQYF.

In this sample, this clone turned up once. The chain has TRBV7-9 and TRBJ2-1, with no clear D. The CDR3 runs 17 residues. Looked up from germline, CDR1 is SEHNR and CDR2 is FQNEAQ (reference sequence). V dropped 1 base and J dropped 2 bases, with 15 bases sitting between them. The CDR3 coding sequence is TGTGCCAGCAGCTTAGTCTCCCCGGCCCCCACCTACAATGAGCAGTTCTTC. Its translation is CASSLVSPAPTYNEQFF. The full variable domain, completed using reference TRBV7-9 and TRBJ2-1, is DTGVSQNPRHKITKRGQNVTFRCDPISEHNRLYWYRQTLGQGPEFLTYFQNEAQLEKSRLLSDRFSAERPKGSFSTLEIQRTEQGDSAMYLCASSLVSPAPTYNEQFFGPGTRLTVL.

This chain uses TRBV7-9 with TRBJ2-7; D call uncertain. Germline V gene sequence: CDR1 SEHNR, CDR2 FQNEAQ (reference sequence). The CDR3 is 12 amino acids. The V end was cut by 5 bases, the J end by 5 bases, with 10 bases between. The CDR3 loop reads CASSAEQDEQYF. In nucleotides, the CDR3 is TGTGCCAGCAGCGCCGAGCAGGACGAGCAGTACTTC.

The chain is built from TRBV27 and TRBJ1-2; 10 bases match TRBD1. The CDR3 is made up of 15 amino acids. Trimming took 5 bases from V and 4 from J; bases not matched to a gene: 7. The germline V gene encodes CDR1 MNHEY and CDR2 SMNVEV (reference sequence). Here the CDR3 reads CASSPGTGVGYGYTF. For the CDR3, the DNA is TGTGCCAGCAGTCCAGGGACAGGGGTGGGCTATGGCTACACCTTC.

This chain connects TRBV27 to TRBJ2-7; TRBD2 matches at 7 bases. V lost 5 bases, J lost 3 bases, and 10 bases stayed unmatched. The CDR3 has 15 amino acids. Germline V gene lookup returns CDR1 MNHEY and CDR2 SMNVEV (reference sequence). CDR3: CASSPLGGSFYEQYF. The CDR3 DNA sequence: TGTGCCAGCAGTCCCCTAGGCGGGAGCTTCTACGAGCAGTACTTC.

This chain joins TRBV27 and TRBJ2-1; 10 bases fit TRBD2. The junction had 8 bases not matched to a gene; V was cut back by 7 bases and J by 8 bases. The CDR3 spans 14 residues. CDR1 and CDR2 from the germline V gene are MNHEY and SMNVEV (reference sequence). The CDR3 protein is CASTGLAFPDEQFF. The CDR3 region has the DNA TGTGCCAGCACGGGACTAGCGTTTCCCGATGAGCAGTTCTTC.

This clone is labeled medium-sized. The genes are TRBV19 and TRBJ1-5, with 7 positions matching TRBD1. This CDR3 is 13 amino acids long. V was clipped by 8 bases and J by 5 bases; unmatched bases: 6. Germline V gene data show CDR1 as LNHDA and CDR2 as SQIVND (reference sequence). The CDR3 sequence is CASGDRADQPQHF. For the CDR3, the DNA is TGTGCCAGTGGTGACAGGGCGGATCAGCCCCAGCATTTT.

This clone was seen once. V usage is TRBV11-2 and J usage is TRBJ2-3, with TRBD2 identical over 11 bases. The CDR3 consists of 14 residues. Losses at the gene ends were 6 bases for V and 4 bases for J; bases not matched to a gene: 3. Germline lookup yields CDR1 SGHAT and CDR2 FQNNGV. The CDR3 reads CASRTSGIPDTQYF. The CDR3 DNA reads TGTGCCAGCAGGACTAGCGGGATCCCAGATACGCAGTATTTT.